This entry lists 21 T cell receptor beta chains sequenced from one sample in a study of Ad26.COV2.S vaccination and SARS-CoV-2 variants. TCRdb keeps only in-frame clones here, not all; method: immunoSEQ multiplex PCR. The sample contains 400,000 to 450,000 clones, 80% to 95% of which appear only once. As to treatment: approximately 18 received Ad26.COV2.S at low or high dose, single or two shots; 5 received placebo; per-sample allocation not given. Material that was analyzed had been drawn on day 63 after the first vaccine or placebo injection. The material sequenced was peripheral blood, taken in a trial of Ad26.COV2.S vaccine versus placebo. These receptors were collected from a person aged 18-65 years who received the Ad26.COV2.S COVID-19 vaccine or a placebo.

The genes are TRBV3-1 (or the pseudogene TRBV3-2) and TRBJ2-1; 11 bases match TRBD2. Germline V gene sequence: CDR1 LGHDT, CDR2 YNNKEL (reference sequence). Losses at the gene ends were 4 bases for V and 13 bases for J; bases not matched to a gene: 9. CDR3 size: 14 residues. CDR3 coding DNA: TGTGCCAGCAGCCTTCCGGGACTAGCGGAACTTCAGTTCTTC. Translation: CASSLPGLAELQFF.

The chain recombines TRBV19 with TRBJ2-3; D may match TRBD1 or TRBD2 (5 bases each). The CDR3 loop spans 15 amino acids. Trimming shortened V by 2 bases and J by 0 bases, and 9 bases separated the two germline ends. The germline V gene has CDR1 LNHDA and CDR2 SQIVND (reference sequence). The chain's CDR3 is CASSIMGESTDTQYF. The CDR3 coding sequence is TGTGCCAGTAGTATAATGGGGGAGAGCACAGATACGCAGTATTTT.

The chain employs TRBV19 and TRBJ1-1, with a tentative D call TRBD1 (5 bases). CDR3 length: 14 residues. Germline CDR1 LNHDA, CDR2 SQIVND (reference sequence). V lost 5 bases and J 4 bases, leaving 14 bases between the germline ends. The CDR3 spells CASSLTAGGTEAFF. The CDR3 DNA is TGTGCCAGTAGTCTCACGGCGGGGGGCACTGAAGCTTTCTTT.

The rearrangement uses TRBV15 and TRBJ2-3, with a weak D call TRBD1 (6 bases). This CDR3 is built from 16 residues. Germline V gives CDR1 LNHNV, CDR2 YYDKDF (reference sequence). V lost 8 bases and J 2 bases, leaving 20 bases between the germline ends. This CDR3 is CATCSGDITITDTQYF. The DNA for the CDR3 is TGTGCCACCTGTTCTGGGGACATAACTATCACAGATACGCAGTATTTT.

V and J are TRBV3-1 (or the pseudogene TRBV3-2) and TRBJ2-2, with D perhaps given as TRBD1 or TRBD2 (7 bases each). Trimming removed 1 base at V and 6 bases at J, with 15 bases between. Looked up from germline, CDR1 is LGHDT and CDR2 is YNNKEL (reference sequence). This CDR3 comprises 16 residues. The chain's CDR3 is CASSQGEGARSGELFF. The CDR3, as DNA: TGTGCCAGCAGCCAAGGGGAGGGGGCGCGATCCGGGGAGCTGTTTTTT.

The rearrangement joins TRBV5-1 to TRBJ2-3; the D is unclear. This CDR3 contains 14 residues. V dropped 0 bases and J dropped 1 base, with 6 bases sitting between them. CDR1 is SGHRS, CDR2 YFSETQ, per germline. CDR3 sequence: CASSLESGTDTQYF. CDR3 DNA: TGCGCCAGCAGCTTGGAGTCAGGCACAGATACGCAGTATTTT.

DNA of the CDR3: TGTGCCAGCAGCCAGGGACAGGCGTACGAGCAGTACTTC. It encodes CASSQGQAYEQYF. V and J are TRBV2 and TRBJ2-7, with 8 positions matching TRBD1. The germline CDR1 and CDR2 sequences are SNHLY and FYNNEI. There are 13 residues in the CDR3. Unmatched junction bases numbered 5, after V lost 6 bases and J lost 4 bases.

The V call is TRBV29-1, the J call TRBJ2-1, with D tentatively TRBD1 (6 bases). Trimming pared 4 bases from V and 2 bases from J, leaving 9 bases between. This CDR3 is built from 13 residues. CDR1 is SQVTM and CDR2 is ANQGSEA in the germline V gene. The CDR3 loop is CSVVGQTYNEQFF. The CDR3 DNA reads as TGCAGCGTTGTAGGACAGACCTACAATGAGCAGTTCTTC.

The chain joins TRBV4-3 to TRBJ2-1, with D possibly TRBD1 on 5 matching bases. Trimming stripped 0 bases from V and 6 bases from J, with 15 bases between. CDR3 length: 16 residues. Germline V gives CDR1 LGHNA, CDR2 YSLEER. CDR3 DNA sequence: TGCGCCAGCAGCCAAGATATAGCCGCGGACATCAATGAGCAGTTCTTC. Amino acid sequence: CASSQDIAADINEQFF.

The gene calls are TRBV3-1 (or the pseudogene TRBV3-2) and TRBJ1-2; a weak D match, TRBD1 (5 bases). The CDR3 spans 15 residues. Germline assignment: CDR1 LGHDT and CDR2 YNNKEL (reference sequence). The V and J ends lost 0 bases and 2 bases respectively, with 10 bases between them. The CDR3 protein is CASSQDGGVNYGYTF. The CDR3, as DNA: TGTGCCAGCAGCCAAGATGGAGGGGTGAACTATGGCTACACCTTC.

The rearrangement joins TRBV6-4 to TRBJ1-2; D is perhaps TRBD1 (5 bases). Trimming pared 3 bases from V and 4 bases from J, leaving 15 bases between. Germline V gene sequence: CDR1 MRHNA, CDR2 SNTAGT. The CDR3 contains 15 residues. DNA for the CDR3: TGTGCCAGCAGTGAGCGCAGGGAGAGGGGCTATGGCTACACCTTC. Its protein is CASSERRERGYGYTF.

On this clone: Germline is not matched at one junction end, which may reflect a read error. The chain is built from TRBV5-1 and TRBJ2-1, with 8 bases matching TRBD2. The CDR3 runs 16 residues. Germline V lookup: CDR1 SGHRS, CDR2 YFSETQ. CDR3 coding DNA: TGCGCCAGCAGCTTGATTCCGTTGACTAGCGAAAATGATCAGTTCTTC. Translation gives CASSLIPLTSENDQFF.

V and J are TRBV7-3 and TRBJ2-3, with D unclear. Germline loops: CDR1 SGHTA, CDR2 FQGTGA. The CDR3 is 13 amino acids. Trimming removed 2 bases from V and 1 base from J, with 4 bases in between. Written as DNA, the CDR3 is TGTGCCAGCAGCTTAGATGGCACAGATACGCAGTATTTT. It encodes CASSLDGTDTQYF.

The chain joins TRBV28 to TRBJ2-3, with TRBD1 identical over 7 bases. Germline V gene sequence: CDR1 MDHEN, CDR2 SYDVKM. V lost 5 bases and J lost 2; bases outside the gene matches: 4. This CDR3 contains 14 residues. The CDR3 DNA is TGTGCCAGCAGTACGGGACAGAACACAGATACGCAGTATTTT. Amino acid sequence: CASSTGQNTDTQYF.

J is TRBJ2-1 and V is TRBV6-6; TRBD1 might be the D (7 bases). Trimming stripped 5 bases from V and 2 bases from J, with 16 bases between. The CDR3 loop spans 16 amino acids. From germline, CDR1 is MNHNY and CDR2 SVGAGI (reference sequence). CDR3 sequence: CASSINQGGTYNEQFF. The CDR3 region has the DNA TGTGCCAGCAGTATCAATCAGGGGGGTACCTACAATGAGCAGTTCTTC.

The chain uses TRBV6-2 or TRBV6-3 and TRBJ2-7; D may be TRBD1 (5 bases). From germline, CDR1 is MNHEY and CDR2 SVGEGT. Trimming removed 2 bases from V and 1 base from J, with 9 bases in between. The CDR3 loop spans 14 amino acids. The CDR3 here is CASSYGQGSYEQYF. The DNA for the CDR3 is TGTGCCAGCAGTTACGGTCAGGGTTCCTACGAGCAGTACTTC.

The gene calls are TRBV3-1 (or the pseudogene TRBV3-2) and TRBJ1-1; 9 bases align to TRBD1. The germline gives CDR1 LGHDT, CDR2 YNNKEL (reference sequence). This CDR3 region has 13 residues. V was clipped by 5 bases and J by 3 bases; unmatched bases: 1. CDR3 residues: CASSNRGHTEAFF. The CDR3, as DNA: TGTGCCAGCAGCAACAGGGGGCACACTGAAGCTTTCTTT.

CDR3 bases: TGCAGTGCTAGGGCCCCGGAGACCCAGTACTTC. Translating it yields CSARAPETQYF. The chain couples TRBV20-1 to TRBJ2-5, with D hard to call. The CDR3 totals 11 residues. Trimming shortened V by 3 bases and J by 5 bases, and 7 bases separated the two germline ends. Germline V gene sequence: CDR1 DFQATT, CDR2 SNEGSKA (reference sequence).

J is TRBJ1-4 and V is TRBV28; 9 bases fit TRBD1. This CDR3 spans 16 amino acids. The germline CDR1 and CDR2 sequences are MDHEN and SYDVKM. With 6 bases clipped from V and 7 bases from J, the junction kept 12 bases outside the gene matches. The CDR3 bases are TGTGCCAGCAGGCCCGGGACAGGGAATAAAGGTGAAAAACTGTTTTTT. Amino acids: CASRPGTGNKGEKLFF.

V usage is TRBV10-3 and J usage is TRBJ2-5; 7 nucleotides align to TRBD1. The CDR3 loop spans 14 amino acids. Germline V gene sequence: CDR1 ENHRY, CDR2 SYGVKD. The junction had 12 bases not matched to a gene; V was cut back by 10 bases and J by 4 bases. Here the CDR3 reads CATLGTAEGETQYF. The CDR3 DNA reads TGTGCCACCCTCGGGACAGCCGAGGGAGAGACCCAGTACTTC.

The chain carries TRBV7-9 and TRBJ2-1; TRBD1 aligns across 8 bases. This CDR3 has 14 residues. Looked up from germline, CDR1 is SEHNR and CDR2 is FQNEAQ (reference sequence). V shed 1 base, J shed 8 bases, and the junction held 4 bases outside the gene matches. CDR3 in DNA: TGTGCCAGCAGCTTAGTTGGGACAGGCGATGAGCAGTTCTTC. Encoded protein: CASSLVGTGDEQFF.